This T cell receptor (beta chain) emerged from a study of blood T cell repertoires in COVID-19. Assay: immunoSEQ multiplex PCR; the TCRdb copy retains only in-frame clones and omits some. The sample contains about 42,000 clones, around nine tenths of which appear only once. The ends were cut back, 4 bases at V and 9 bases at J, with 10 bases in the middle. Germline V gene lookup returns CDR1 LGHDT and CDR2 YNNKEL (reference sequence). This CDR3 contains 12 residues. The receptor's source is a man between 65 and 85 years old with active COVID-19. The rearrangement uses TRBV3-1 (or the pseudogene TRBV3-2) and TRBJ1-3; D unresolved. Material: peripheral blood. The CDR3: CASSPISGTIYF. As DNA, the CDR3 is TGTGCCAGCAGCCCTATTAGTGGCACCATATATTTT.